Sequencing of this T cell receptor (beta chain) was carried out in a study of blood T cell repertoires in COVID-19. Study details: Specimens from acute and convalescent COVID-19 originated in the United States, Italy and Spain. T cells, B-cell-depleted T cells, or PBMCs provided the cDNA or gDNA that served as material.

Trimming pared 9 bases from V and 5 bases from J, leaving 25 bases between. The CDR3 length is 16 residues. Germline loops: CDR1 SGHTA, CDR2 FQGNSA. Profiled with immunoSEQ multiplex PCR; TCRdb holds only in-frame clones, not every one. The table includes approximately 350,000 clones, about 89% detected once. The sequence was collected from a man aged 40-49 years with acute or convalescent COVID-19. The V and J genes are TRBV7-2 and TRBJ1-2; D is possibly TRBD1 (5 bases). Sequencing was performed on peripheral blood. CDR3 protein: CASFLGWGSEIYGYTF. CDR3 nucleotide sequence: TGTGCCAGTTTCTTAGGATGGGGCAGTGAGATTTATGGCTACACCTTC.